In this sample, the clone carrying this T cell receptor beta chain turned up a few times. Its cognate antigen is unknown. This sample was included in a study of beta chain features in type 1 diabetes. Study at large: Sorted cells numbering around 110,000,000 were examined across all samples.

V shed 0 bases and J shed 11 bases, with 25 bases lying between them. Germline V gives CDR1 SGHTA, CDR2 FQGNSA. The CDR3 spans 17 residues. Study-level points and caveats: Possibly, sequencing cDNA over-represented cells that had high TCR expression levels. For Type 1 diabetes patients, all four CD4+ subsets carried TCRB CDR3s that were moderately but significantly shorter.

All of the isolated RNA was reverse transcribed, so expressed TCRB transcripts were sequenced. Some clones are missing from TCRdb's copy, which holds only in-frame ones; the method was immunoSEQ multiplex PCR. The sample lists hundreds of thousands of clones, about a sixth occurring once. The specimen was naive CD4+ T cells from blood. The receptor's source is a man between 18 and 29 years old in good health. The rearrangement uses TRBV7-2 and TRBJ1-2, with a weak D call TRBD1 (6 bases). CDR3 sequence reads: CASSLAFRGTRGVWYTF. Written as DNA, the CDR3 is TGTGCCAGCAGCTTAGCGTTTCGCGGGACACGGGGCGTTTGGTACACCTTC.